The clone carrying this T cell receptor beta chain has a handful of counts. Its specificity is not known. The data were taken from a study of T cells in Graves' hyperthyroidism and ophthalmopathy. Overall study: The blood sample was taken at first diagnosis, before treatment began.

Patients showing uncontrolled infection, other autoimmune disease, pregnancy or lactation were ineligible. Study conclusions and caveats: Ophthalmopathy was model-predicted a median about six months pre-onset. Also found in blood were most expanded thyroid clonotypes above 0.001.

Amplified TCR beta CDR3 regions derived from RNA transcripts. With the HTBI primer set, the TCR CDR3 went through a first round of RT-PCR. Via MiXCR, TCRdb re-called the multiplex PCR reads, giving one row per CDR3 protein. The sample lists approximately 600,000 distinct CDR3 sequences; around 15% were seen once. V was pared by 6 bases and J by 1 base, with 14 bases of the junction left unmatched. The germline CDR1 and CDR2 sequences are SGHNT and YENEEA. This CDR3 comprises 18 residues. This clonotype originated in a woman in her thirties with Graves' hyperthyroidism. The chain couples TRBV11-3 to TRBJ2-2; 7 positions agree with TRBD1. Sequenced: blood. CDR3 amino acids: CASSPDPRDRGNTGELFF. The CDR3 nucleotides are TGTGCCAGCAGTCCCGACCCCCGGGACAGAGGGAACACCGGGGAGCTGTTTTTT.